This entry lists 15 T cell receptor beta chains sequenced from one sample in a study of graft-versus-host responses after intestinal transplantation. TCRdb keeps only in-frame clones here, not all; method: immunoSEQ multiplex PCR. The sample carries more than 90,000 clones, 85% to 95% recorded once. Their antigens are not known. Specimen: unstimulated CD8+ T cells sorted from spleen or lymph node cells, collected before intestinal transplant. The receptor source for this set is a human donor who received an intestinal transplant.

The V gene is TRBV4-1, the J gene TRBJ2-5; D unresolved. Deletions cut 3 bases from V and 4 bases from J, with 9 bases between. This CDR3 contains 13 residues. Germline V gene data show CDR1 as MGHRA and CDR2 as YSYEKL. The DNA for the CDR3 is TGCGCCAGCAGCCATAGTTTTGGAGAGACCCAGTACTTC. Its protein is CASSHSFGETQYF.

This chain uses TRBV9 with TRBJ2-5; 7 bases align to TRBD2. The DNA end favors TRBJ2-7, so the J call may be wrong. Germline V gene lookup returns CDR1 SGDLS and CDR2 YYNGEE. The CDR3 spans 14 residues. CDR3: CASSVGAGAYEQYF. In DNA, the CDR3 is TGTGCCAGCAGCGTAGGTGCGGGGGCCTACGAGCAGTACTTC.

V and J are TRBV27 and TRBJ1-3; D not resolved. The CDR3 sequence is 13 residues long. The germline gives CDR1 MNHEY, CDR2 SMNVEV (reference sequence). V shed 6 bases and J shed 0 bases, with 6 bases lying between them. This CDR3 is CASRRISGNTIYF. The CDR3 nucleotides read TGTGCCAGCAGGAGGATCTCTGGAAACACCATATATTTT.

The chain has TRBV2 and TRBJ2-3; 8 nucleotides match TRBD2. The CDR3 covers 15 residues. Trimming removed 4 bases from V and 4 bases from J; junction bases left unmatched: 7. Per germline, CDR1 SNHLY and CDR2 FYNNEI. DNA for the CDR3: TGTGCCAGCAGTGCAGCGGGAGATCTCCCAGATACGCAGTATTTT. Translating gives CASSAAGDLPDTQYF.

This sequence joins TRBV11-2 and TRBJ2-4; unclear D gene. The germline V and J ends were trimmed by 4 bases and 10 bases, with 11 bases remaining between them. The CDR3 loop spans 12 amino acids. CDR1 is SGHAT, CDR2 FQNNGV, per germline. DNA for the CDR3: TGTGCCAGCAGCTCCCTAGAGCAGATTCAGTACTTC. Translated: CASSSLEQIQYF.

Concerning this clone: This sample includes further DNA sequences coding for the same CDR3. The chain uses TRBV11-2 and TRBJ2-7, with D uncertain. V was clipped by 1 base and J by 4 bases, with 5 bases between them. This CDR3 has 12 amino acids. Germline V gene lookup returns CDR1 SGHAT and CDR2 FQNNGV. CDR3 bases: TGTGCCAGCAGCTTAGCCGGGTACGAGCAGTACTTC. Amino acids: CASSLAGYEQYF.

The chain recombines TRBV7-9 with TRBJ2-1; 7 nucleotides agree with TRBD1. The CDR3 contains 15 residues. The V gene's germline CDR1 is SEHNR and CDR2 FQNEAQ (reference sequence). Trimming cost V 7 bases and J 4 bases; bases outside gene matches: 10. The CDR3 region has the DNA TGTGCCAGCATCCTGACCGGGACAGAATACAATGAGCAGTTCTTC. Translating it yields CASILTGTEYNEQFF.

The gene calls are TRBV2 and TRBJ2-5; tentatively, D is TRBD1 (6 bases). Deletions cut 2 bases from V and 1 base from J, with 23 bases between. CDR1 is SNHLY, CDR2 FYNNEI, per germline. This CDR3 comprises 19 residues. CDR3 sequence: CASSEWSRGEGDAQETQYF. The CDR3 nucleotides are TGTGCCAGCAGTGAATGGTCGAGGGGTGAGGGGGACGCCCAAGAGACCCAGTACTTC.

This clone was observed once. The CDR3 loop is CASSMTSGLAVYEQYF. Here the CDR3 DNA reads TGTGCCAGTAGTATGACGTCGGGACTAGCGGTATACGAGCAGTACTTC. The chain combines TRBV19 with TRBJ2-7, with 11 bases matching TRBD2. Germline lookup yields CDR1 LNHDA and CDR2 SQIVND (reference sequence). The CDR3 consists of 16 residues. After removal of 3 bases from V and 4 bases from J, the junction contained 8 bases not matched to a gene.

The genes are TRBV4-1 and TRBJ2-1; D is perhaps TRBD1 (6 bases). The CDR3 has 14 amino acids. Germline assignment: CDR1 MGHRA and CDR2 YSYEKL. V was trimmed by 11 bases and J by 0 bases, leaving 14 bases between them. This CDR3 reads CASKTGLSYNEQFF. The CDR3 region has the DNA TGCGCCTCAAAAACAGGGCTCTCCTACAATGAGCAGTTCTTC.

This chain connects TRBV19 to TRBJ2-3; weak D call: TRBD1 (5 bases). The V end lost 3 bases, the J end lost 0 bases, and 7 bases lay between the germline ends. This CDR3 has 14 amino acids. The germline V gene has CDR1 LNHDA and CDR2 SQIVND (reference sequence). CDR3 amino acids: CASSIGHSTDTQYF. The CDR3 region has the DNA TGTGCCAGTAGTATCGGACATAGCACAGATACGCAGTATTTT.

The V and J genes are TRBV6-1 and TRBJ2-1, with TRBD2 matching over 10 bases. With V trimmed by 4 bases and J by 3 bases, 3 bases remained unmatched. The CDR3 totals 15 residues. CDR1 and CDR2 (germline): MNHNS, SASEGT. The CDR3 DNA reads TGTGCCAGCAGTGGGGGGACTAGCGTCTACAATGAGCAGTTCTTC. As protein: CASSGGTSVYNEQFF.

Here the CDR3 reads CASQEDRGNEQFF. The CDR3 coding sequence is TGCGCCAGCCAAGAGGACAGGGGAAATGAGCAGTTCTTC. This chain connects TRBV10-2 to TRBJ2-1; TRBD1 matches 9 bases. The V segment lost 8 bases and the J segment 7 bases; nucleotides outside the gene matches: 6. Per the germline V gene, CDR1 is WSHSY and CDR2 is SAAADI. This CDR3 region has 13 residues.

The gene calls are TRBV4-1 and TRBJ2-7, with D possibly matching TRBD1 (5 bases). Germline V gene data show CDR1 as MGHRA and CDR2 as YSYEKL. Trimming removed 2 bases at V and 2 bases at J, with 13 bases between. The CDR3 runs 15 residues. The CDR3 here is CASSQQGLLAYEQYF. The CDR3 DNA reads TGCGCCAGCAGCCAACAGGGTCTCCTTGCCTACGAGCAGTACTTC.

The chain couples TRBV7-9 to TRBJ1-1, with 8 nucleotides matching TRBD1. The V gene's germline CDR1 is SEHNR and CDR2 FQNEAQ (reference sequence). The CDR3 is 14 residues long. The V segment lost 5 bases and the J segment 7 bases; nucleotides outside the gene matches: 9. CDR3 sequence (DNA): TGTGCCAGCAGCCAAGACAGGGGTTCTGGTGAAGCTTTCTTT. Translating it yields CASSQDRGSGEAFF.